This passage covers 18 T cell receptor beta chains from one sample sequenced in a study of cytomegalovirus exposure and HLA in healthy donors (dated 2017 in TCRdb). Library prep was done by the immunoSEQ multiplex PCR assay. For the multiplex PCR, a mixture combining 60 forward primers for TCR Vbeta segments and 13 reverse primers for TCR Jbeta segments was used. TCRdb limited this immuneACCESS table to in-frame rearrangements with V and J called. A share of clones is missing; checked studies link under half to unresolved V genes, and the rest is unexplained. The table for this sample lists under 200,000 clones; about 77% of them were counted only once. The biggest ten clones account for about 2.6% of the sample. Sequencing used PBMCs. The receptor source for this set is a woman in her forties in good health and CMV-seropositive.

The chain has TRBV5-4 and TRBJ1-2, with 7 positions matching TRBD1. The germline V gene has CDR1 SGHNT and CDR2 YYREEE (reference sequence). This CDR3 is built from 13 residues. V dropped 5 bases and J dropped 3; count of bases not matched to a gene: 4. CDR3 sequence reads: CASSYDRDYGYTF. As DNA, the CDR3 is TGTGCCAGCAGTTATGACAGGGACTATGGCTACACCTTC.

CDR3 region: CASSLGGADEQFF. CDR3 nucleotide sequence: TGCGCCAGCAGCTTGGGCGGGGCGGATGAGCAGTTCTTC. This chain joins TRBV5-1 and TRBJ2-1; a weak D match, TRBD2 (6 bases). Trimming left V 0 bases short and J 8 bases short, with 9 bases between. The germline CDR1 and CDR2 sequences are SGHRS and YFSETQ. The CDR3 sequence is 13 residues long. The full variable domain, with the rest looked up from reference TRBV5-1 and TRBJ2-1, is KAGVTQTPRYLIKTRGQQVTLSCSPISGHRSVSWYQQTPGQGLQFLFEYFSETQRNKGNFPGRFSGRQFSNSRSEMNVSTLELGDSALYLCASSLGGADEQFFGPGTRLTVL.

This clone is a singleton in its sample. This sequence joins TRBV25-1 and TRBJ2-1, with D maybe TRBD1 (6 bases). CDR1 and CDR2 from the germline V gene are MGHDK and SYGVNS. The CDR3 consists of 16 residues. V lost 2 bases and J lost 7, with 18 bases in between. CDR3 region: CASSEGGGGPTNEQFF. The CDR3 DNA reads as TGTGCCAGCAGTGAAGGGGGTGGGGGCCCGACGAATGAGCAGTTCTTC.

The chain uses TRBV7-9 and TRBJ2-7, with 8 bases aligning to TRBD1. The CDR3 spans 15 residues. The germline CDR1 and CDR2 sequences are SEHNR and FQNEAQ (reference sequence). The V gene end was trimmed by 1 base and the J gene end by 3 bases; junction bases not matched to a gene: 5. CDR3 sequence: CASSLEQGANYEQYF. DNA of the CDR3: TGTGCCAGCAGCTTAGAGCAGGGGGCAAACTACGAGCAGTACTTC. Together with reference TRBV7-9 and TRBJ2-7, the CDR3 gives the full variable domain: DTGVSQNPRHKITKRGQNVTFRCDPISEHNRLYWYRQTLGQGPEFLTYFQNEAQLEKSRLLSDRFSAERPKGSFSTLEIQRTEQGDSAMYLCASSLEQGANYEQYFGPGTRLTVT.

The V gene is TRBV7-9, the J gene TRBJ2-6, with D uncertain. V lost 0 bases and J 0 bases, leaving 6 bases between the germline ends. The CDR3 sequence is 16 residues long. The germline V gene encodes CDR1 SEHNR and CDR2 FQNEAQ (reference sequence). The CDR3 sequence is CASSLALSSGANVLTF. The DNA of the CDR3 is TGTGCCAGCAGCTTAGCTCTGAGCTCTGGGGCCAACGTCCTGACTTTC.

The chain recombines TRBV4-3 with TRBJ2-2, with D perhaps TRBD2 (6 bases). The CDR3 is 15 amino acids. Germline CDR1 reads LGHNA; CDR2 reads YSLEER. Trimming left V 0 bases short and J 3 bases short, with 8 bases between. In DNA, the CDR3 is TGCGCCAGCAGCCAAGATGGGGGGTACACCGGGGAGCTGTTTTTT. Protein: CASSQDGGYTGELFF.

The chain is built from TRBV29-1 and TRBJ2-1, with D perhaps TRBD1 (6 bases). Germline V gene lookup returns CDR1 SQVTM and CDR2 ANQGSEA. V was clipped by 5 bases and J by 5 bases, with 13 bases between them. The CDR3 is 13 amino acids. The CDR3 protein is CSVHQGQHNEQFF. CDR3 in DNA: TGCAGCGTTCATCAAGGACAGCACAATGAGCAGTTCTTC.

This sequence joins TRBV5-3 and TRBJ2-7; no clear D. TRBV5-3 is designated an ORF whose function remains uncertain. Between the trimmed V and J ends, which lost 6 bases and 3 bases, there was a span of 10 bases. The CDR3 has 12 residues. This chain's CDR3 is CARTPPGYEQYF. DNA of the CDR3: TGTGCCAGAACCCCGCCGGGCTACGAGCAGTACTTC.

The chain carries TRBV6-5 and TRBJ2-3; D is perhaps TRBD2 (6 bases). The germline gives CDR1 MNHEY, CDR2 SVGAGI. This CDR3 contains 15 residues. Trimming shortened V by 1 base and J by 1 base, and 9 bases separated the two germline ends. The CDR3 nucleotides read TGTGCCAGCAGTTACTGGGCGGGGCGCACAGATACGCAGTATTTT. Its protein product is CASSYWAGRTDTQYF.

The CDR3 region is CASSRDQGSTEAFF. The CDR3 nucleotides are TGTGCCAGCAGCAGAGACCAGGGAAGCACTGAAGCTTTCTTT. The V and J genes are TRBV6-5 and TRBJ1-1; D perhaps matches TRBD1 (5 bases). The CDR3 extends over 14 amino acids. Germline assignment: CDR1 MNHEY and CDR2 SVGAGI. The germline V and J ends were trimmed by 6 bases and 4 bases, with 15 bases remaining between them.

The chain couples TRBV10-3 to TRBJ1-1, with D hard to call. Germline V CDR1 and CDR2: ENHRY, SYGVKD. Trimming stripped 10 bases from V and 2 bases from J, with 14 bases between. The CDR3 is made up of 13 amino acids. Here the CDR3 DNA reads TGTGCCACCCTTTTTCAGGTTAACACTGAAGCTTTCTTT. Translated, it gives CATLFQVNTEAFF.

This CDR3 is CASSFGTGQYEQYF. The CDR3 region has the DNA TGCGCCAGCAGCTTCGGGACAGGGCAATACGAGCAGTACTTC. The chain carries TRBV5-1 and TRBJ2-5, with 9 bases identical to TRBD1. The DNA end lines up better with TRBJ2-7; the J call may be wrong. Looked up from germline, CDR1 is SGHRS and CDR2 is YFSETQ. CDR3 length equals 14 residues.

The CDR3, as DNA: TGTGCCTGGAGTGAAGGGGGCGCGGTCCAGTACTTC. Translation: CAWSEGGAVQYF. The genes are TRBV30 and TRBJ2-7; 7 bases map to TRBD1. There are 12 residues in the CDR3. Losses at the gene ends were 1 base for V and 10 bases for J; bases not matched to a gene: 7. The germline V gene encodes CDR1 GTSNPN and CDR2 SVGIG (reference sequence).

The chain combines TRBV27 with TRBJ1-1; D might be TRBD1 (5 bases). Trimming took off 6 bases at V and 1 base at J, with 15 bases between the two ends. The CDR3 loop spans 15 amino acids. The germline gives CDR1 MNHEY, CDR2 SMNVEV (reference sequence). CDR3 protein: CASRDRGVGNTEAFF. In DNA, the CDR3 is TGTGCCAGCAGGGATCGGGGGGTGGGGAACACTGAAGCTTTCTTT.

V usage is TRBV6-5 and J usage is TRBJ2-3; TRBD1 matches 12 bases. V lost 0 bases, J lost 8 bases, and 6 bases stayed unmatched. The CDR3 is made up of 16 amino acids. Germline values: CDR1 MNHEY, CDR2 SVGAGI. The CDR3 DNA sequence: TGTGCCAGCAGTTACTCGCCGGGACAGGGGGCGGGTACGCAGTATTTT. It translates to CASSYSPGQGAGTQYF.

The CDR3 sequence is CATSRLDREAFF. In DNA form, the CDR3 reads TGTGCCACCTCGAGATTGGACAGGGAAGCTTTCTTT. The chain has TRBV19 and TRBJ1-1; 7 nucleotides line up with TRBD1. Germline V CDR1 and CDR2: LNHDA, SQIVND (reference sequence). The CDR3 sequence is 12 residues long. J lost 8 bases, V lost 10 bases, and 10 bases had no gene match.

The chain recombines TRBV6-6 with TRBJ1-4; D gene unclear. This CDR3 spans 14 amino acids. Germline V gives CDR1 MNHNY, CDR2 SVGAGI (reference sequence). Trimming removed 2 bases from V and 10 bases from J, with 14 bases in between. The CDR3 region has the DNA TGTGCCAGCAGTTACGCGGGATCCAGCGGAAAACTGTTTTTT. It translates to CASSYAGSSGKLFF.

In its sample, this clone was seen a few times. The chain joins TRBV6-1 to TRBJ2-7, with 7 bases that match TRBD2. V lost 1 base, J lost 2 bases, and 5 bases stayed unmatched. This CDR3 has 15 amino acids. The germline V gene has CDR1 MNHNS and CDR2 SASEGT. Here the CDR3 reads CASSEGTRGPYEQYF. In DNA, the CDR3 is TGTGCCAGCAGTGAAGGGACTAGGGGCCCCTACGAGCAGTACTTC.